This TCR beta chain came from a study of blood T cell repertoires in COVID-19. Study summary: Sources were T cells, B-cell-depleted T cells, or PBMCs; the material itself was cDNA or gDNA.

This table comes from immunoSEQ multiplex PCR, and its TCRdb copy is limited to in-frame clones, with some not included. The table lists some 130,000 clones, roughly 90% of them singletons. V lost 0 bases and J 4 bases, leaving 8 bases between the germline ends. CDR1 SGHNT and CDR2 YYREEE come from the germline V gene (reference sequence). This CDR3 comprises 14 residues. The sequencing input was peripheral blood. This clonotype was obtained from a man in his fifties or sixties with active COVID-19. The chain combines TRBV5-4 with TRBJ1-3, with a weak D call TRBD1 (6 bases). In DNA, the CDR3 is TGTGCCAGCAGCTTGGGTGGGGGCGGAAACACCATATATTTT. It is translated as CASSLGGGGNTIYF.